The text below deals with one T cell receptor (beta chain). Its antigen is unknown. The data were obtained in a study of vaccination and CD4 T cells after COVID-19. Across the whole study: The cells in question were stimulated using overlapping spike peptides derived from SARS-CoV-2, HCoV-NL63, HCoV-OC43 and HCoV-229E.

Treatment indicated: roughly 11-day PBMC culture with coronavirus spike peptide pools or control peptides (ViraFEST assay). The Oncomine TCR Beta short-read assay generated sequence data from the DNA of cultured CD4+ T cells. CD4+ T cells were cultured, and genomic DNA was extracted from them. From the PCR reads, TCRdb called clonotypes with MiXCR, one entry per CDR3 protein. The sample records about 10,000 distinct CDR3 sequences, around 26% being singletons. This clonotype was obtained from a human donor with COVID-19. Input material: cultured CD4+ T cells from blood.

The CDR3 loop reads CASRGGLQIYEQYF. Here the CDR3 DNA reads TGTGCCAGCAGGGGGGGGCTGCAGATCTACGAGCAGTACTTC. The chain links TRBV28 to TRBJ2-7; tentative D call: TRBD2 (7 bases). V was pared by 6 bases and J by 3 bases, with 15 bases between. This CDR3 is built from 14 residues. CDR1 MDHEN and CDR2 SYDVKM come from the germline V gene.